Below, 27 T cell receptor beta chains from the same sample are listed, as sequenced in a study of blood T cells in healthy people across ages. The authors ran a second PCR of about 6 to 11 cycles using a sample-barcoded 5' primer and a J-beta primer mix. One entry per CDR3 protein, called by TCRdb with MiXCR from the 5' RACE reads. The data show about 400,000 distinct CDR3 sequences, about half seen once. The specimen sequenced was blood. The receptors stem from a man in his sixties in good health.

This clonotype has only one observation. This may arise from a read error, as a much more abundant clone is one base away. The V call is TRBV12-3 or TRBV12-4, the J call TRBJ2-7; D gene unclear. V was clipped by 5 bases and J by 1 base, with 9 bases between them. This CDR3 has 13 residues. Written as DNA, the CDR3 is TGTGCCAGCAGTGGATCGAATTCCTACGAGCAGTACTTC. Amino acid sequence: CASSGSNSYEQYF.

This chain joins TRBV3-1 and TRBJ2-2; possible D gene TRBD2, 5 bases. The length of the CDR3 is 15 residues. Germline lookup yields CDR1 LGHDT and CDR2 YNNKEL (reference sequence). With 3 bases removed from V and 3 bases from J, the gap between germline ends came to 11 bases. The CDR3 spells CASSHNDYYTGELFF. CDR3 DNA sequence: TGTGCCAGCAGCCATAACGACTATTACACCGGGGAGCTGTTTTTT.

The rearrangement joins TRBV7-2 to TRBJ1-5, with 8 bases aligning to TRBD1. CDR3 size: 16 residues. Per the germline V gene, CDR1 is SGHTA and CDR2 is FQGNSA. V lost 5 bases, J lost 2 bases, and 8 bases stayed unmatched. The CDR3 sequence is CASSGGQDRRNQPQHF. The CDR3 DNA reads TGTGCCAGCAGCGGGGGACAGGACCGCCGCAATCAGCCCCAGCATTTT.

This chain links TRBV7-2 with TRBJ1-2, with TRBD1 matching 8 bases. In germline, CDR1 is SGHTA, CDR2 FQGNSA. The CDR3 is made up of 18 amino acids. With 5 bases clipped from V and 5 bases from J, the junction kept 19 bases outside the gene matches. CDR3 sequence reads: CASSPPQGGRGSAYGYTF. CDR3 nucleotides: TGTGCCAGCAGCCCCCCACAGGGGGGAAGGGGCTCGGCTTATGGCTACACCTTC.

Ten or more counts support this clonotype. CDR3 sequence reads: CASSFRINQPQHF. In nucleotides, the CDR3 is TGTGCCAGCAGTTTTAGAATCAATCAGCCCCAGCATTTT. The chain combines TRBV12-3 or TRBV12-4 with TRBJ1-5; no clear D gene. This CDR3 contains 13 residues. V lost 3 bases and J 3 bases, leaving 6 bases between the germline ends.

The chain is built from TRBV3-1 and TRBJ1-2; 8 nucleotides line up with TRBD1. From germline, CDR1 is LGHDT and CDR2 YNNKEL (reference sequence). The CDR3 runs 16 residues. With V trimmed by 6 bases and J by 8 bases, 17 bases remained unmatched. The chain's CDR3 is CASSPRRGQVRDGYTF. CDR3 DNA: TGTGCCAGCAGTCCCCGTCGGGGACAGGTGCGTGACGGCTACACCTTC.

The V call is TRBV7-2, the J call TRBJ2-1; TRBD2 aligns across 8 bases. The CDR3 extends over 15 amino acids. The germline V gene has CDR1 SGHTA and CDR2 FQGNSA. The junction had 8 bases not matched to a gene; V was cut back by 5 bases and J by 5 bases. The chain's CDR3 is CASSRTSGSNNEQFF. The CDR3 DNA follows: TGTGCCAGCAGCCGAACCAGCGGGAGTAACAATGAGCAGTTCTTC.

The genes are TRBV6-5 and TRBJ1-3; TRBD1 might be the D (6 bases). The V and J ends lost 4 bases and 0 bases respectively, with 16 bases between them. Germline V gene data show CDR1 as MNHEY and CDR2 as SVGAGI. This CDR3 has 17 amino acids. CDR3 nucleotide sequence: TGTGCCAGCAGTTTCACAGGGCAAAGTTACTCTGGAAACACCATATATTTT. Protein product: CASSFTGQSYSGNTIYF.

This clonotype was seen a handful of times. The chain recombines TRBV14 with TRBJ2-1; 8 bases match TRBD2. This CDR3 region has 14 residues. The ends lost 1 base at V and 9 bases at J; junction bases unmatched: 5. CDR1 is SGHDN and CDR2 is FVKESK in the germline V gene. Here the CDR3 reads CASSQATGGAEQFF. Written as DNA, the CDR3 is TGTGCCAGCAGCCAAGCAACGGGGGGGGCTGAGCAGTTCTTC.

About this clonotype itself: This may be a read error, as it is one base from a much larger clone. This chain joins TRBV7-2 and TRBJ2-3; the D gene is possibly TRBD1 (7 bases). This CDR3 has 16 residues. The germline V and J ends were trimmed by 3 bases and 5 bases, with 18 bases remaining between them. Looked up from germline, CDR1 is SGHTA and CDR2 is FQGNSA. This CDR3 is CASSLFSRGAKDTQYF. The CDR3 bases are TGTGCCAGCAGCTTGTTTAGCAGGGGGGCGAAAGATACGCAGTATTTT. The whole variable domain, filled in from reference TRBV7-2 and TRBJ2-3, reads GAGVSQSPSNKVTEKGKDVELRCDPISGHTALYWYRQSLGQGLEFLIYFQGNSAPDKSGLPSDRFSAERTGGSVSTLTIQRTQQEDSAVYLCASSLFSRGAKDTQYFGPGTRLTVL.

The chain links TRBV27 to TRBJ2-7, with 8 bases identical to TRBD1. In germline, CDR1 is MNHEY, CDR2 SMNVEV (reference sequence). The CDR3 length is 14 residues. Germline trimming cut 3 bases from V and 5 bases from J; bases unmatched to any gene: 6. CDR3 bases: TGTGCCAGCAGTTTCCTTGACAGGGGTGACGAGCAGTACTTC. Its translation is CASSFLDRGDEQYF.

This chain connects TRBV11-2 to TRBJ2-1; 13 bases map to TRBD2. V shed 0 bases, J shed 11 bases, and the junction held 4 bases outside the gene matches. The CDR3 consists of 15 residues. Per the germline V gene, CDR1 is SGHAT and CDR2 is FQNNGV. This CDR3 is CASSLDLGLAGQQFF. The CDR3, as DNA: TGTGCCAGCAGCTTAGATCTGGGACTAGCGGGACAGCAGTTCTTC.

This clonotype occurred a few times. The V gene is TRBV5-1, the J gene TRBJ1-2, with TRBD1 identical over 9 bases. After removal of 7 bases from V and 6 bases from J, the junction contained 10 bases not matched to a gene. Germline V lookup: CDR1 SGHRS, CDR2 YFSETQ. The CDR3 is made up of 14 amino acids. The CDR3 here is CASGPEQGANGYTF. CDR3 nucleotides: TGCGCCAGCGGCCCCGAACAGGGGGCGAATGGCTACACCTTC.

The chain is built from TRBV10-3 and TRBJ2-7, with 8 bases matching TRBD2. Germline CDR1 and CDR2: ENHRY and SYGVKD. The CDR3 spans 15 residues. The trim removed 3 bases at V and 2 bases at J, leaving 6 bases unmatched. The CDR3 coding sequence is TGTGCCATCAGTGACCTCACTAGCGGAGCCTACGAGCAGTACTTC. Amino acid sequence: CAISDLTSGAYEQYF.

The chain links TRBV29-1 to TRBJ2-3, with TRBD2 as a possible D gene (5 bases). Per germline, CDR1 SQVTM and CDR2 ANQGSEA. The CDR3 has 14 amino acids. V gave up 2 bases and J gave up 6 bases, with 15 bases separating them. The DNA for the CDR3 is TGCAGCGTTGAAAGGGTCGTAGGGAGTGATACGCAGTATTTT. It encodes CSVERVVGSDTQYF.

The chain couples TRBV12-3 or TRBV12-4 to TRBJ2-5; D possibly corresponds to TRBD2 (6 bases). Trimming took off 5 bases at V and 11 bases at J, with 30 bases between the two ends. The CDR3 totals 17 residues. CDR3 in DNA: TGTGCCAGCAGTGACTGGGACTTTTCCATAGGGTACAATGAGCAGTACTTC. Protein product: CASSDWDFSIGYNEQYF.

V usage is TRBV11-3 and J usage is TRBJ2-1; 8 nucleotides agree with TRBD2. V was clipped by 6 bases and J by 2 bases; unmatched bases: 6. This CDR3 comprises 15 residues. From germline, CDR1 is SGHNT and CDR2 YENEEA. The CDR3, as DNA: TGTGCCAGCAGTTCCGGGACTAGACCCTACAATGAGCAGTTCTTC. Amino acids: CASSSGTRPYNEQFF.

V and J are TRBV28 and TRBJ1-2, with D unclear. This CDR3 contains 12 residues. The germline V gene has CDR1 MDHEN and CDR2 SYDVKM. Trimming removed 6 bases at V and 7 bases at J, with 12 bases between. The CDR3 DNA reads TGTGCCAGCAGCGCGACAAGCGGTGGCTACACCTTC. Translation: CASSATSGGYTF.

The J gene is TRBJ2-7, the V gene TRBV10-3; no reliable D call. CDR1 is ENHRY, CDR2 SYGVKD, per germline. The CDR3 covers 13 residues. V was shortened by 4 bases and J by 6 bases, with 13 bases between the two germline ends. The DNA for the CDR3 is TGTGCCATCAGTGGACAACGAGATGGCGAGCAGTACTTC. Its protein product is CAISGQRDGEQYF.

This clonotype appeared a few times. CDR3 nucleotides: TGTGCCAGTAGCCGAGAGGGGTACGGGAATGGCTACACCTTC. Translating it yields CASSREGYGNGYTF. The rearrangement links TRBV7-9 to TRBJ1-2, with D perhaps matching TRBD1 (5 bases). V shed 9 bases and J shed 6 bases, with 20 bases lying between them. The CDR3 length is 14 residues. CDR1 SEHNR and CDR2 FQNEAQ come from the germline V gene (reference sequence).

About this clonotype: This may stem from a read error, because a much larger clone lies one nucleotide away. The V gene is TRBV20-1, the J gene TRBJ2-1, with 15 bases that match TRBD2. With the DNA end fitting TRBJ2-7 better, the J assignment may be wrong. CDR1 and CDR2 (germline): DFQATT, SNEGSKA (reference sequence). This CDR3 has 15 amino acids. The CDR3 DNA is TGCAGTGCTAGGGGACTAGCGGGGGGCTACAATGAGCAGTACTTC. This sequence encodes CSARGLAGGYNEQYF.

The chain links TRBV21-1 to TRBJ2-7; TRBD2, the table's D call, lacks a check against the DNA. TRBV21-1 is marked as a pseudogene. The CDR3 contains 15 residues. CDR3 amino acids: CASSKEVAGGYEQYF. In DNA, the CDR3 is TGTGCCAGCAGCAAAGAGGTAGCGGGAGGGTACGAGCAGTACTTC.

Concerning this clonotype: A junction end diverges from the germline sequence, so it may reflect a read error. The J gene is TRBJ1-5, the V gene TRBV27; D is perhaps TRBD1 (6 bases). The CDR3 has 15 amino acids. Germline-derived CDR1 and CDR2 are MNHEY and SMNVEV (reference sequence). The CDR3 is CAGSLQGLGNQPQHF. CDR3 in DNA: TGTGCCGGCAGTCTACAGGGCTTAGGCAATCAGCCCCAGCATTTT.

The CDR3 region is CASSEEGQRRRMDIQYF. The CDR3 nucleotides read TGTGCCAGCAGTGAGGAGGGACAGCGCCGGCGGATGGACATTCAGTACTTC. The gene calls are TRBV2 and TRBJ2-4; possible D gene TRBD1, 7 bases. CDR1 SNHLY and CDR2 FYNNEI come from the germline V gene. This CDR3 region has 17 residues. Trimming left V 3 bases short and J 8 bases short, with 23 bases between.

The chain recombines TRBV11-2 with TRBJ1-4; weak D call: TRBD1 (5 bases). CDR3 length: 15 residues. Trimming took off 1 base at V and 2 bases at J, with 8 bases between the two ends. Germline V gives CDR1 SGHAT, CDR2 FQNNGV. The CDR3: CASSLGQTTNEKLFF. The CDR3 DNA reads as TGTGCCAGCAGCTTAGGACAGACTACTAATGAAAAACTGTTTTTT.

The V call is TRBV3-1, the J call TRBJ2-3; TRBD2 agrees at 11 bases. In germline, CDR1 is LGHDT, CDR2 YNNKEL (reference sequence). The CDR3 has 16 amino acids. V was pared by 1 base and J by 3 bases, with 3 bases of the junction left unmatched. The CDR3 reads CASSQVAGGPTDTQYF. In DNA, the CDR3 is TGTGCCAGCAGCCAAGTAGCGGGAGGGCCGACAGATACGCAGTATTTT.

The sample holds many counts of this clonotype. The CDR3 region is CASRGDSAYEQYF. The DNA of the CDR3 is TGTGCCAGCAGGGGCGACTCGGCGTACGAGCAGTACTTC. The gene calls are TRBV5-6 and TRBJ2-7; D gene ambiguous. The germline gives CDR1 SGHDT, CDR2 YYEEEE. The V gene lost 5 bases and the J gene lost 4 bases, with 13 bases spanning the gap. This CDR3 is built from 13 residues.